These 21 T cell receptor beta chains were all obtained from the same sample, sequenced in a study of T cell responses to AZD1222 COVID-19 vaccine. Assay used: immunoSEQ multiplex PCR; TCRdb lists only in-frame clones, some missing. The sample includes about 150,000 clones, around 90% of them seen just once. The sample was peripheral blood, taken 28 days after the second AZD1222 dose. These receptors came from an adult who received the AZD1222 COVID-19 vaccine.

This rearrangement joins TRBV28 to TRBJ2-3; D is possibly TRBD2 (6 bases). The CDR3 is 15 amino acids. The germline V and J ends were trimmed by 3 bases and 3 bases, with 13 bases remaining between them. Germline V gene sequence: CDR1 MDHEN, CDR2 SYDVKM. Written as DNA, the CDR3 is TGTGCCAGCAGTTTTGGAGGGGATAAAACAGATACGCAGTATTTT. Translated, it gives CASSFGGDKTDTQYF.

This chain uses TRBV28 with TRBJ1-2; the D gene is possibly TRBD1 (5 bases). Germline CDR1 reads MDHEN; CDR2 reads SYDVKM. V lost 5 bases and J lost 2, with 21 bases in between. This CDR3 is built from 17 residues. The CDR3 here is CASSPLKRDGENYGYTF. The CDR3 DNA is TGTGCCAGCAGTCCCTTAAAGCGGGACGGAGAAAACTATGGCTACACCTTC.

The rearrangement links TRBV5-1 to TRBJ2-7; D is possibly TRBD1 (6 bases). V lost 0 bases and J lost 4, with 17 bases in between. The CDR3 is made up of 16 amino acids. CDR1 SGHRS and CDR2 YFSETQ come from the germline V gene. Written as DNA, the CDR3 is TGCGCCAGCAGCTTGGCAGGGGCTGGGGTCGGATACGAGCAGTACTTC. It specifies CASSLAGAGVGYEQYF.

This clone was counted a single time. The chain employs TRBV25-1 and TRBJ1-2; D gene ambiguous. Trimming removed 7 bases from V and 0 bases from J, with 6 bases in between. The CDR3 loop spans 12 amino acids. CDR1 and CDR2 from the germline V gene are MGHDK and SYGVNS. The CDR3 coding sequence is TGTGCCAGCACTGCAACTAACTATGGCTACACCTTC. Translation: CASTATNYGYTF.

This clone was counted a few times. The chain uses TRBV6-5 and TRBJ2-3; 8 positions match TRBD2. The junction had 10 bases not matched to a gene; V was cut back by 7 bases and J by 4 bases. The germline V gene has CDR1 MNHEY and CDR2 SVGAGI. The CDR3 runs to 15 residues. CDR3 protein: CASTPTSGSADTQYF. The CDR3 region has the DNA TGTGCCAGCACCCCTACCAGCGGGAGTGCAGATACGCAGTATTTT.

V gene TRBV10-3 combines with J gene TRBJ2-3; 13 bases are shared with TRBD2. The length of the CDR3 is 16 residues. The germline V gene has CDR1 ENHRY and CDR2 SYGVKD. Trimming at V came to 5 bases and at J to 5 bases, leaving 7 bases not matched to a gene. The CDR3 coding sequence is TGTGCCATCAGTACGACTAGCGGGAGGTTGGGAGATACGCAGTATTTT. It yields the protein CAISTTSGRLGDTQYF.

V gene TRBV5-1 combines with J gene TRBJ2-2; TRBD1 matches 10 bases. The V and J ends lost 3 bases and 6 bases, in that order; junction bases with no gene match: 5. The CDR3 loop spans 15 amino acids. Per the germline V gene, CDR1 is SGHRS and CDR2 is YFSETQ. CDR3 sequence (DNA): TGCGCCAGCAGCTCGAGACAGGGGGCGGCCGGGGAGCTGTTTTTT. Protein: CASSSRQGAAGELFF.

The V and J genes are TRBV6-5 and TRBJ1-1, with 7 positions matching TRBD1. The CDR3 sequence is 16 residues long. CDR1 is MNHEY, CDR2 SVGAGI, per germline. With V trimmed by 1 base and J by 1 base, 6 bases remained unmatched. DNA of the CDR3: TGTGCCAGCAGTTACTTCCTCAGGGGGGGGAACACTGAAGCTTTCTTT. Translating gives CASSYFLRGGNTEAFF.

J is TRBJ2-7 and V is TRBV30; D is ambiguous. The germline V gene has CDR1 GTSNPN and CDR2 SVGIG (reference sequence). CDR3 length equals 14 residues. With 2 bases removed from V and 2 bases from J, the gap between germline ends came to 13 bases. The CDR3 DNA reads as TGTGCCTGGAGTACCCGGACCAGAACCTACGAGCAGTACTTC. This codes for CAWSTRTRTYEQYF.

The chain links TRBV10-2 to TRBJ2-7; D is unresolved. Looked up from germline, CDR1 is WSHSY and CDR2 is SAAADI. CDR3 length: 14 residues. V was clipped by 3 bases and J by 3 bases, with 12 bases between them. In DNA, the CDR3 is TGCGCCAGCAGTGATGGCCAGTCACTCTACGAGCAGTACTTC. As protein: CASSDGQSLYEQYF.

This clone has just one count. The chain uses TRBV5-6 and TRBJ1-2; TRBD1 might be the D (5 bases). Trimming stripped 6 bases from V and 2 bases from J, with 11 bases between. Per germline, CDR1 SGHDT and CDR2 YYEEEE. The CDR3 spans 13 residues. The CDR3 sequence is CASTTRVNYGYTF. The CDR3 coding sequence is TGTGCCAGCACCACCAGGGTCAACTATGGCTACACCTTC.

The V call is TRBV2, the J call TRBJ2-1, with D perhaps matching TRBD2 (6 bases). The V gene lost 6 bases and the J gene lost 0 bases, with 12 bases spanning the gap. Germline V gene data show CDR1 as SNHLY and CDR2 as FYNNEI. The CDR3 extends over 15 amino acids. CDR3 loop: CASRYRDSSYNEQFF. DNA for the CDR3: TGTGCCAGCAGATACCGGGACTCCTCCTACAATGAGCAGTTCTTC.

This chain links TRBV5-1 with TRBJ2-5, with 8 positions matching TRBD2. The CDR3 consists of 16 residues. Germline CDR1 is SGHRS and CDR2 is YFSETQ. V lost 0 bases to trimming and J lost 2 bases; unmatched junction nucleotides: 6. The CDR3 nucleotides read TGCGCCAGCAGCTTGGCCCCGGCGGGAGGACAAGAGACCCAGTACTTC. Encoded protein: CASSLAPAGGQETQYF.

The chain combines TRBV9 with TRBJ1-4; TRBD1 aligns across 7 bases. This CDR3 is 15 amino acids long. Germline CDR1 SGDLS, CDR2 YYNGEE. Trimming cost V 4 bases and J 5 bases; bases outside gene matches: 8. Here the CDR3 reads CASSPHRGINEKLFF. DNA of the CDR3: TGTGCCAGCAGCCCCCACAGGGGAATCAATGAAAAACTGTTTTTT.

The J gene is TRBJ1-6, the V gene TRBV6-5; D is unresolved. Between the trimmed V and J ends, which lost 7 bases and 1 base, there was a span of 5 bases. Germline V CDR1 and CDR2: MNHEY, SVGAGI. The length of the CDR3 is 13 residues. The DNA of the CDR3 is TGTGCCAGCACGGTATCCTATAATTCACCCCTCCACTTT. This gives the protein CASTVSYNSPLHF.

The V call is TRBV10-2, the J call TRBJ1-4; D gene ambiguous. Germline V CDR1 and CDR2: WSHSY, SAAADI. The germline V and J ends were trimmed by 6 bases and 8 bases, with 13 bases remaining between them. This CDR3 comprises 13 residues. CDR3 residues: CASRSEGREKLFF. Written as DNA, the CDR3 is TGCGCCAGCAGATCTGAAGGGAGGGAAAAACTGTTTTTT.

The chain uses TRBV5-4 and TRBJ1-1, with D maybe TRBD1 (6 bases). Germline-derived CDR1 and CDR2 are SGHNT and YYREEE (reference sequence). The CDR3 is made up of 13 amino acids. Trimming removed 5 bases from V and 1 base from J, with 9 bases in between. Written as DNA, the CDR3 is TGTGCCAGCAGTGTACAGGGGAACACTGAAGCTTTCTTT. Its protein is CASSVQGNTEAFF.

Here the CDR3 DNA reads TGTGCCAGCAGCGAGGGGGTTTCCTATGGCTACACCTTC. As protein: CASSEGVSYGYTF. V gene TRBV2 combines with J gene TRBJ1-2; D might be TRBD1 (6 bases). Per the germline V gene, CDR1 is SNHLY and CDR2 is FYNNEI. The CDR3 spans 13 residues. The V gene lost 6 bases and the J gene lost 4 bases, with 12 bases spanning the gap.

The gene calls are TRBV3-1 (or the pseudogene TRBV3-2) and TRBJ1-6, with D possibly matching TRBD1 (5 bases). This CDR3 region has 14 residues. Germline V gene lookup returns CDR1 LGHDT and CDR2 YNNKEL (reference sequence). Trimming shortened V by 4 bases and J by 7 bases, and 11 bases separated the two germline ends. DNA of the CDR3: TGTGCCAGCAGCCTAGGGACTGAGAATTCACCCCTCCACTTT. Translated: CASSLGTENSPLHF.

The genes are TRBV3-1 (or the pseudogene TRBV3-2) and TRBJ2-1; D tentatively fits TRBD1 or TRBD2 (5 bases each). The length of the CDR3 is 13 residues. Germline lookup yields CDR1 LGHDT and CDR2 YNNKEL (reference sequence). Trimming left V 3 bases short and J 10 bases short, with 13 bases between. The CDR3 is CASSQTGAGEQFF. CDR3 nucleotides: TGTGCCAGCAGCCAGACCGGGGCCGGGGAGCAGTTCTTC.

This clone was counted once. V is TRBV27 and J is TRBJ2-5; a possible D gene is TRBD1 (6 bases). V was clipped by 6 bases and J by 4 bases, with 21 bases between them. Per germline, CDR1 MNHEY and CDR2 SMNVEV (reference sequence). This CDR3 has 16 residues. The chain's CDR3 is CASSQQSGGWVETQYF. The CDR3 DNA reads TGTGCCAGCAGCCAACAAAGTGGGGGCTGGGTAGAGACCCAGTACTTC.